There are a few counts of the clone carrying this TCR beta chain. Its cognate antigen is unknown. This entry comes from a study of PD-1 blockade in classical Hodgkin lymphoma. The study's findings and limits: TCR diversity at baseline was reported to be reduced in newly diagnosed patients relative to healthy donors. What drove the repertoire differences, possibly disease activity or prior therapy, has not been defined.

Some clones are missing from TCRdb's copy, which holds only in-frame ones; the method was immunoSEQ multiplex PCR. This sample yields 150,000 or so clones, of which under 85% are seen a single time; 7% to 9.5% belongs to the top ten. All patients experienced relapse after autologous stem cell transplantation, and brentuximab vedotin exposure was variable. The CDR3 loop spans 16 amino acids. Looked up from germline, CDR1 is SGDLS and CDR2 is YYNGEE. J was trimmed by 4 bases and V by 0 bases; bases with no gene match: 6. The receptor comes from a human donor with classical Hodgkin lymphoma. The sample consisted of peripheral blood mononuclear cells (PBMCs), taken before the second cycle of nivolumab. The rearrangement links TRBV9 to TRBJ2-3; 9 nucleotides line up with TRBD1. The CDR3 region is CASSVAGTGRPDTQYF. The CDR3, as DNA: TGTGCCAGCAGCGTAGCTGGGACAGGGCGGCCAGATACGCAGTATTTT.